The TCR beta chain under discussion was sequenced for a study of T cell responses to AZD1222 COVID-19 vaccine. Remarks on this clone: No antigen is known for it.

The assay was immunoSEQ multiplex PCR, and TCRdb's table has in-frame clones only and misses some. The table shows approximately 160,000 clones, with approximately 90% occurring only once. Germline CDR1 WSHSY, CDR2 SAAADI. The CDR3 has 20 residues. Trimming took 3 bases from V and 0 from J; bases not matched to a gene: 13. Overall study results and limits: Dominant at 160-218 and 743-854, vaccine-associated CD4 TCRs also spanned spike.

The receptor was isolated from an adult in good health. The chain couples TRBV10-2 to TRBJ2-1, with 11 bases fitting TRBD2. Material: peripheral blood, obtained on day 0 of AZD1222 vaccination. CDR3 residues: CASSDLGLAGGLSSYNEQFF. The CDR3 nucleotides read TGCGCCAGCAGTGATCTCGGGCTAGCGGGGGGCCTTAGCTCCTACAATGAGCAGTTCTTC.